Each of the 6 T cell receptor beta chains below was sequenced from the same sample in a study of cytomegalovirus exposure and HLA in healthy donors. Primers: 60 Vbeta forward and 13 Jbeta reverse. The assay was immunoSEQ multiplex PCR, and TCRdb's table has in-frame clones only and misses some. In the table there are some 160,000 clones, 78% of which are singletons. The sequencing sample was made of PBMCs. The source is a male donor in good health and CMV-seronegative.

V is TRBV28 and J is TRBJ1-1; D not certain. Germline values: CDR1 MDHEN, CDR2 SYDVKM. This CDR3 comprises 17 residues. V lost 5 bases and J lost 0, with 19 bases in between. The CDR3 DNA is TGTGCCAGCAGTACTACGGGGAGGGCCCACATGAACACTGAAGCTTTCTTT. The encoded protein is CASSTTGRAHMNTEAFF. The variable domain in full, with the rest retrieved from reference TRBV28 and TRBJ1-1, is DVKVTQSSRYLVKRTGEKVFLECVQDMDHENMFWYRQDPGLGLRLIYFSYDVKMKEKGDIPEGYSVSREKKERFSLILESASTNQTSMYLCASSTTGRAHMNTEAFFGQGTRLTVV.

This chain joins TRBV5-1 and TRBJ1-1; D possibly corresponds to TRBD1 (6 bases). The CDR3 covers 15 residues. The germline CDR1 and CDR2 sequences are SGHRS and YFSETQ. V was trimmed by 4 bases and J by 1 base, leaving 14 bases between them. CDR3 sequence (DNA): TGCGCCAGCAGCCCAGTCCAGGGGAAGAACACTGAAGCTTTCTTT. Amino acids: CASSPVQGKNTEAFF.

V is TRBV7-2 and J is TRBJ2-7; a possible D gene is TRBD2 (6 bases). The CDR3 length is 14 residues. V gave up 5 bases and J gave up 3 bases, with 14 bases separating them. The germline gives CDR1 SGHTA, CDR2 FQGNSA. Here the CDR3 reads CASSARDSFYEQYF. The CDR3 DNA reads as TGTGCCAGCAGCGCTCGGGACTCCTTCTACGAGCAGTACTTC.

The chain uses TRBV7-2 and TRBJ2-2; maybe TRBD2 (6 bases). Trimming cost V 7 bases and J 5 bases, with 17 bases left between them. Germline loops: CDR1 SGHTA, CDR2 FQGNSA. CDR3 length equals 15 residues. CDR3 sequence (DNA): TGTGCCAGCACGGACCGGGACTCCAGTACCGGGGAGCTGTTTTTT. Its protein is CASTDRDSSTGELFF.

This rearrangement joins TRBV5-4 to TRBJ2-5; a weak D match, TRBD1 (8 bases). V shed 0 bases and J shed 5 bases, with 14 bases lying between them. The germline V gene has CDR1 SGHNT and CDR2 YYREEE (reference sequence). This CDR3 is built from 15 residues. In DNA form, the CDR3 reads TGTGCCAGCAGCTTGGAGACAGGGGAGGGGGAGACCCAGTACTTC. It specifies CASSLETGEGETQYF.

The CDR3: CASSPGLAGSSYEQYF. In nucleotides, the CDR3 is TGTGCCAGCAGCCCGGGACTAGCGGGATCATCCTACGAGCAGTACTTC. This sequence joins TRBV7-8 and TRBJ2-5, with 13 nucleotides matching TRBD2. The DNA end is more similar to TRBJ2-7, so the J call may be wrong. The CDR3 sequence is 16 residues long. Germline values: CDR1 SGHVS, CDR2 FQNEAQ.